The clone carrying this T cell receptor beta chain was counted a few times. As yet, its antigen is unknown. This entry belongs to a study of regulatory T cells in long-lasting Graves disease. The sample's time point: newly diagnosed GD, antithyroid drugs for less than 3 months. Generation of the TCR library employed RNA extracted from PBMCs. Combining iRepertoire HTBI primers with Arm-PCR of CDR3 regions, the authors built TCR beta libraries. A single record per CDR3 protein comes from TCRdb applying MiXCR to the multiplex PCR reads. The data show 400,000 to 650,000 distinct CDR3 sequences, with roughly 16% seen just once and approximately 25% held by the top ten. Study-level results: New patients shared fewer public clonotypes (approximately 1,000) than persistent patients did (over 2,500).

The same specimen was also included in a second study, on T cells in Graves' hyperthyroidism and ophthalmopathy. This second report adds: Uncontrolled infection, other autoimmune disease, pregnancy or lactation disqualified patients from enrolment. RT-PCR in the first round (using the HTBI primer set) targeted the TCR CDR3. Separating ophthalmopathy from stable hyperthyroidism was achieved by a 13 V-J model.

The source is a woman aged 40-60 years with Graves disease. This material consisted of peripheral blood mononuclear cells (PBMCs), taken at new diagnosis, from a patient treated with antithyroid drugs.

For the CDR3, the DNA is TGTGCCAGTAGTAATACCAATGAGCAGTTCTTC. Translation gives CASSNTNEQFF. This chain uses TRBV19 with TRBJ2-1; D unresolved. In germline, CDR1 is LNHDA, CDR2 SQIVND (reference sequence). The V end lost 4 bases, the J end lost 6 bases, and 4 bases lay between the germline ends. The CDR3 is 11 residues long.